The 20 T cell receptor beta chains given below trace back to one sample, sequenced in a study of shared clonotypes between healthy human individuals. Clones were sequenced by immunoSEQ multiplex PCR, and TCRdb holds only the in-frame ones, with some missing. The sample contains about 180,000 clones, roughly 91% of which appear only once. Sequenced sample: naive CD4+ T cells sorted from blood. Subset meaning: CD45RA+ positively selected. The origin of the receptors is a woman in her twenties or thirties in good health.

The rearrangement joins TRBV5-1 to TRBJ2-1; 7 bases are shared with TRBD2. This CDR3 is 15 amino acids long. The junction had 11 bases not matched to a gene; V was cut back by 3 bases and J by 8 bases. The germline gives CDR1 SGHRS, CDR2 YFSETQ. The CDR3, as DNA: TGCGCCAGCAGCTGGACTACTAGCGTTGTGGATGAGCAGTTCTTC. This encodes CASSWTTSVVDEQFF.

This clone came up once. The gene calls are TRBV11-2 and TRBJ1-1; no reliable D call. The CDR3 is 13 residues long. The V end lost 5 bases, the J end lost 7 bases, and 14 bases lay between the germline ends. Per germline, CDR1 SGHAT and CDR2 FQNNGV. The CDR3 DNA reads TGTGCCAGCAGCCAGAGTTTAGAGGGTGAAGCTTTCTTT. Translated, it gives CASSQSLEGEAFF.

The chain uses TRBV7-9 and TRBJ2-6; D is unresolved. Trimming pared 5 bases from V and 4 bases from J, leaving 12 bases between. The CDR3 covers 15 residues. Germline assignment: CDR1 SEHNR and CDR2 FQNEAQ (reference sequence). CDR3: CASSRKATGANVLTF. The CDR3 bases are TGTGCCAGCAGCCGGAAGGCAACGGGGGCCAACGTCCTGACTTTC.

CDR3 loop: CASSELAGVHPDTQYF. The DNA of the CDR3 is TGTGCCAGCAGTGAACTAGCGGGAGTCCATCCAGATACGCAGTATTTT. The chain combines TRBV6-4 with TRBJ2-3; TRBD2 matches at 11 bases. J lost 4 bases, V lost 3 bases, and 6 bases had no gene match. CDR3 length: 16 residues. Germline V gene data show CDR1 as MRHNA and CDR2 as SNTAGT.

This rearrangement joins TRBV7-2 to TRBJ1-1; D gene ambiguous. In germline, CDR1 is SGHTA, CDR2 FQGNSA. The CDR3 is 12 residues long. V was clipped by 1 base and J by 6 bases, with 6 bases between them. The CDR3 coding sequence is TGTGCCAGCAGCTTAGGGTTCTCTGAAGCTTTCTTT. Encoded protein: CASSLGFSEAFF. Based on the CDR3 plus reference TRBV7-2 and TRBJ1-1, the full variable domain is GAGVSQSPSNKVTEKGKDVELRCDPISGHTALYWYRQSLGQGLEFLIYFQGNSAPDKSGLPSDRFSAERTGGSVSTLTIQRTQQEDSAVYLCASSLGFSEAFFGQGTRLTVV.

The chain couples TRBV10-1 to TRBJ2-7, with D hard to call. The ends were cut back, 5 bases at V and 0 bases at J, with 11 bases in the middle. The germline gives CDR1 WNHNN, CDR2 SYGVQD (reference sequence). The CDR3 totals 14 residues. The CDR3 DNA sequence: TGCGCCAGCAGTCCATCTGGGCCCTCCTACGAGCAGTACTTC. Translated: CASSPSGPSYEQYF.

The rearrangement uses TRBV7-3 and TRBJ2-3; TRBD2 matches 11 bases. Germline values: CDR1 SGHTA, CDR2 FQGTGA. Trimming took 3 bases from V and 1 from J; bases not matched to a gene: 0. The CDR3 is 15 residues long. CDR3 sequence reads: CASSFSGRGTDTQYF. CDR3 DNA: TGTGCCAGCAGCTTTAGCGGGAGGGGCACAGATACGCAGTATTTT.

V and J are TRBV5-1 and TRBJ2-2; TRBD1 might be the D (6 bases). Trimming took off 0 bases at V and 4 bases at J, with 13 bases between the two ends. CDR1 is SGHRS and CDR2 is YFSETQ in the germline V gene. The CDR3 runs to 16 residues. CDR3 sequence reads: CASSLVRGYGTGELFF. CDR3 nucleotide sequence: TGCGCCAGCAGCTTGGTCAGGGGATACGGCACCGGGGAGCTGTTTTTT.

The chain combines TRBV11-2 with TRBJ2-7; tentative D call: TRBD2 (5 bases). Germline CDR1 and CDR2: SGHAT and FQNNGV. Trimming took off 1 base at V and 7 bases at J, with 8 bases between the two ends. CDR3 size: 12 residues. DNA for the CDR3: TGTGCCAGCAGCTTAGTAGCGTTGGAGCAGTACTTC. Protein: CASSLVALEQYF. The whole variable domain, filled in from reference TRBV11-2 and TRBJ2-7, reads EAGVAQSPRYKIIEKRQSVAFWCNPISGHATLYWYQQILGQGPKLLIQFQNNGVVDDSQLPKDRFSAERLKGVDSTLKIQPAKLEDSAVYLCASSLVALEQYFGPGTRLTVT.

This clone was seen a handful of times. J is TRBJ2-7 and V is TRBV28; 8 nucleotides match TRBD2. Germline V gene sequence: CDR1 MDHEN, CDR2 SYDVKM. With V trimmed by 3 bases and J by 4 bases, 2 bases remained unmatched. CDR3 length equals 13 residues. The CDR3 DNA reads TGTGCCAGCAGTTTCCCTAGCGGGTACGAGCAGTACTTC. Translation: CASSFPSGYEQYF.

This clone turned up a few times. V gene TRBV19 combines with J gene TRBJ2-7, with 7 nucleotides matching TRBD2. Germline lookup yields CDR1 LNHDA and CDR2 SQIVND (reference sequence). The CDR3 has 15 residues. The V segment lost 4 bases and the J segment 1 base; nucleotides outside the gene matches: 7. DNA of the CDR3: TGTGCCAGTAGTAGTGAAGCGGGGCGGTCCTACGAGCAGTACTTC. Its translation is CASSSEAGRSYEQYF.

This chain joins TRBV19 and TRBJ1-4; no firm D call. Trimming removed 6 bases at V and 3 bases at J, with 8 bases between. The CDR3 totals 13 residues. Germline CDR1 and CDR2: LNHDA and SQIVND (reference sequence). The CDR3 DNA follows: TGTGCCAGTAGGGCCCCGTCTAATGAAAAACTGTTTTTT. Amino acids: CASRAPSNEKLFF.

This clone was counted a few times. CDR3 sequence reads: CASAPGTYSYEQYF. The CDR3 DNA reads TGTGCCAGCGCCCCCGGGACATATTCCTACGAGCAGTACTTC. The V call is TRBV19, the J call TRBJ2-7, with TRBD1 as a possible D gene (6 bases). The CDR3 is 14 amino acids. V was pared by 9 bases and J by 1 base, with 16 bases between. Germline V lookup: CDR1 LNHDA, CDR2 SQIVND (reference sequence).

This clone was seen a few times. The chain links TRBV5-1 to TRBJ2-7; TRBD2 aligns across 10 bases. CDR1 and CDR2 (germline): SGHRS, YFSETQ. This CDR3 spans 16 amino acids. J was trimmed by 4 bases and V by 0 bases; bases with no gene match: 7. The CDR3 here is CASSLAGTSASYEQYF. The CDR3 DNA reads as TGCGCCAGCAGCTTGGCCGGGACTAGCGCCTCTTACGAGCAGTACTTC.

The rearrangement uses TRBV9 and TRBJ1-1; D remains ambiguous. The CDR3 consists of 14 residues. Per the germline V gene, CDR1 is SGDLS and CDR2 is YYNGEE. V shed 0 bases and J shed 3 bases, with 9 bases lying between them. The CDR3 region is CASSVGEVDTEAFF. In nucleotides, the CDR3 is TGTGCCAGCAGCGTAGGGGAGGTAGACACTGAAGCTTTCTTT.

The chain carries TRBV18 and TRBJ1-1, with 8 bases aligning to TRBD1. V dropped 3 bases and J dropped 3; count of bases not matched to a gene: 6. The CDR3 spans 15 residues. In germline, CDR1 is KGHSH, CDR2 LQKENI. CDR3 residues: CASSPLTGGYTEAFF. In DNA, the CDR3 is TGTGCCAGCTCACCTCTCACAGGGGGTTACACTGAAGCTTTCTTT.

The chain's CDR3 is CASSGQSSYNSPLHF. For the CDR3, the DNA is TGTGCCAGCAGTGGACAGAGCTCCTATAATTCACCCCTCCACTTT. The chain carries TRBV28 and TRBJ1-6, with a weak D call TRBD1 (6 bases). The CDR3 sequence is 15 residues long. Germline V gives CDR1 MDHEN, CDR2 SYDVKM. V lost 5 bases to trimming and J lost 0 bases, with 8 bases between them.

The chain carries TRBV5-4 and TRBJ2-3, with D perhaps TRBD2 (6 bases). Germline CDR1 is SGHNT and CDR2 is YYREEE (reference sequence). V gave up 4 bases and J gave up 3 bases, with 12 bases separating them. The CDR3 loop spans 14 amino acids. CDR3 sequence reads: CASSGRDSTDTQYF. CDR3 nucleotides: TGTGCCAGCAGCGGCCGGGACTCGACAGATACGCAGTATTTT.

V and J are TRBV9 and TRBJ2-2; D is tentatively TRBD1 or TRBD2 (5 bases each). Germline CDR1 reads SGDLS; CDR2 reads YYNGEE. This CDR3 contains 19 residues. V was trimmed by 0 bases and J by 1 base, leaving 19 bases between them. In DNA form, the CDR3 reads TGTGCCAGCAGCGTAGGCGGATTCCGGGAAGGGGAGAACACCGGGGAGCTGTTTTTT. Its protein product is CASSVGGFREGENTGELFF.

This clone came up once. The V and J genes are TRBV7-9 and TRBJ1-4; a possible D gene is TRBD1 (6 bases). The CDR3 loop spans 17 amino acids. Per germline, CDR1 SEHNR and CDR2 FQNEAQ (reference sequence). V shed 5 bases and J shed 5 bases, with 21 bases lying between them. The CDR3 loop reads CASSLRPVRGGNEKLFF. CDR3 bases: TGTGCCAGCAGCCTGCGGCCAGTAAGGGGGGGAAATGAAAAACTGTTTTTT.